The 8 T cell receptor beta chains presented below share a single source sample, sequenced in a study of T cell repertoires in cytomegalovirus infection. TCRdb re-called the reads through MiXCR, storing one row per CDR3 protein. This sample carries 450,000 to 550,000 distinct CDR3 sequences, under 45% of them seen once, and the ten largest clones take just under 45%. These receptors are not linked to any known antigen. Sequencing was performed on cultured PBMCs, taken from culture after CMV antigen stimulation. All receptors come from a human donor in good health (CMV status not recorded). Some clones in this sample may be carry-over from other donors' samples.

This clonotype was seen a handful of times. The J gene is TRBJ2-1, the V gene TRBV7-2; TRBD2 matches 8 bases. The CDR3 is made up of 16 amino acids. Germline V gene sequence: CDR1 SGHTA, CDR2 FQGNSA. Trimming took 5 bases from V and 10 from J; bases not matched to a gene: 16. Here the CDR3 reads CASSPTGTRIFEEQFF. For the CDR3, the DNA is TGTGCCAGCAGCCCAACCGGGACTAGAATCTTCGAGGAGCAGTTCTTC.

This clonotype appeared once. The chain links TRBV6-2 or TRBV6-3 to TRBJ1-6, with D perhaps matching TRBD1 (5 bases). Trimming shortened V by 6 bases and J by 6 bases, and 12 bases separated the two germline ends. Germline CDR1 is MNHEY and CDR2 is SVGEGT. The CDR3 is made up of 14 amino acids. This CDR3 is CASRRGSGNSPLHF. The DNA of the CDR3 is TGTGCCAGCAGGAGGGGTTCCGGTAATTCACCCCTCCACTTT.

In its sample, this clonotype was seen a few times. This chain links TRBV7-2 with TRBJ2-3; 7 nucleotides match TRBD2. V lost 3 bases to trimming and J lost 3 bases; unmatched junction nucleotides: 9. The CDR3 length is 16 residues. Germline CDR1 reads SGHTA; CDR2 reads FQGNSA. Written as DNA, the CDR3 is TGTGCCAGCAGCTTGGGGGGGACCCATTTGACAGATACGCAGTATTTT. It codes for CASSLGGTHLTDTQYF. The full variable domain, completed using reference TRBV7-2 and TRBJ2-3, is GAGVSQSPSNKVTEKGKDVELRCDPISGHTALYWYRQSLGQGLEFLIYFQGNSAPDKSGLPSDRFSAERTGGSVSTLTIQRTQQEDSAVYLCASSLGGTHLTDTQYFGPGTRLTVL.

Details on this clonotype: The junction does not match germline at one end; this may be a read error. This chain connects TRBV19 to TRBJ1-1; 8 bases line up with TRBD1. Per germline, CDR1 LNHDA and CDR2 SQIVND (reference sequence). The CDR3 runs 15 residues. The chain's CDR3 is CASLGQATLNTEAFF. The CDR3 DNA sequence: TGTGCCAGTTTGGGACAGGCCACTCTGAATACTGAAGCTTTCTTT.

The genes are TRBV7-2 and TRBJ2-1; 10 bases agree with TRBD2. CDR3 length equals 15 residues. Germline trimming cut 4 bases from V and 8 bases from J; bases unmatched to any gene: 8. Germline V gene data show CDR1 as SGHTA and CDR2 as FQGNSA. The CDR3 loop reads CASSSSGGAGYEQFF. CDR3 nucleotide sequence: TGTGCCAGCAGCTCGAGCGGGGGGGCAGGATATGAGCAGTTCTTC.

In nucleotides, the CDR3 is TGTGCCAGCAGTTACCGGGTCTTAAATAGAGGTGGCTACACCTTC. Protein sequence: CASSYRVLNRGGYTF. The V gene is TRBV6-5, the J gene TRBJ1-2, with D uncertain. Germline V CDR1 and CDR2: MNHEY, SVGAGI. With 2 bases removed from V and 7 bases from J, the gap between germline ends came to 17 bases. This CDR3 comprises 15 residues.

J is TRBJ1-1 and V is TRBV28, with a weak D call TRBD1 (6 bases). Germline CDR1 and CDR2: MDHEN and SYDVKM. The CDR3 length is 12 residues. V was cut by 2 bases and J by 9 bases, with 10 bases left in between. CDR3: CASSLVRGQAFF. DNA for the CDR3: TGTGCCAGCAGTTTAGTCCGGGGGCAAGCTTTCTTT.

This rearrangement joins TRBV7-2 to TRBJ2-5; D is undetermined. The CDR3 runs to 14 residues. From germline, CDR1 is SGHTA and CDR2 FQGNSA. The germline V and J ends were trimmed by 4 bases and 5 bases, with 14 bases remaining between them. Here the CDR3 DNA reads TGTGCCAGCAGCTCTGGTTCGGTGGTTGAGACCCAGTACTTC. This codes for CASSSGSVVETQYF.